This T cell receptor beta chain was documented in a study of T cell responses to AZD1222 COVID-19 vaccine (dated by TCRdb to the early 2020s). For context, the study as a whole: AZD1222 recipients given second doses at about 4 weeks or at about 12 weeks were pooled, since spike-specific TCR depth and breadth were not found to differ between the two schedules. A total of 233 trial participants underwent TCR sequencing, of whom about 200 had received two doses of AZD1222 and around 25 had received two doses of the MenACWY control vaccine. Enrollment into the trials was organized by age into subgroups of 18-55, 56-69 and 70-plus years, and those subgroups contained roughly 140, 27 and 60 TCR-sequenced participants, respectively.

The CDR3 regions of human TCRbeta chains were analyzed by immunosequencing. The paper's data handling went like this. Repertoire TCRs were matched against a reference library of SARS-CoV-2-specific TCRs generated with the MIRA antigen-specificity platform. Breadth was defined as the fraction of unique TCRs that were SARS-CoV-2-associated, and depth was defined as the fraction of total T cells that were SARS-CoV-2-associated. Using the MIRA data, each spike-specific TCR was assigned both to the spike region to which the TCR was reactive and to a CD4 or CD8 class. Log10-transformed breadth and depth values were compared by one-way ANOVA with Sidak's multiple comparisons tests. Entries here come from immuneACCESS through TCRdb and include only in-frame sequences with V and J called. Some clones fail to appear in such tables; in the studies checked, an unresolved V gene covers under half of the shortfall, and the cause of the remainder is unknown. The V and J calls and clone size are taken from that table; D and trimming were inferred from the DNA. The table for this sample lists about 53,000 clones; 70% to 85% of them were counted only once. Together, the top ten hold 25% to 30% of the sample.

Summary of the overall study and its limitations: The 56-69-year group was small, and its depth increase did not reach significance, likely because of low power. The whole spike protein was spanned by vaccine-associated CD4 TCRs, and dominant responses were seen in regions 160-218 and 743-854. Conclusions about previously exposed vaccinees were limited because only six AZD1222 recipients were SARS-CoV-2 seropositive at baseline. Participants were mostly white British and included more females than males, and it was suggested by the authors that clonal diversity may have been underestimated. Epitopes outside the regions mutated in the B.1.351 and B.1.1.7 variants were reportedly recognized by nearly half of the unique spike-specific TCRs. After two AZD1222 doses, spike-specific TCR breadth and depth were significantly higher than at day 0 and than in MenACWY recipients. Because no samples from the day 14 peak response were available, repertoires could be characterized only after the peak T cell response.

In light of the paper, this sample's time point label describes: baseline before first vaccination. The vaccinee samples were drawn from two UK trials, COV001 and COV002, one of which was a single-blind randomized controlled phase 2/3 trial testing AZD1222 (ChAdOx1 nCoV-19) in healthy adults. For TCRbeta chain sequencing, PBMC samples were collected from trial participants at day 0 and at day 28 after the second dose. As for this clone: The antigen it recognizes is unknown. Base qualities are missing; no much larger clone stands one base away.

Sequences were derived from peripheral blood, sampled on day 0 of AZD1222 vaccination. The origin of this receptor is an adult in good health.

The DNA sequence is as follows: TGTGCCAGTAGTACAATCAAAGAGACCCAGTACTTC. Its amino acids are CASSTIKETQYF. The rearranged chain carries TRBV19 and TRBJ2-5; the D gene is unclear. There are 12 amino acids in the CDR3, from cysteine to phenylalanine inclusive. Only CDR3 DNA is held: 36 bases, read in frame from base 1. Trimming removed 4 bases from V and 3 bases from J, leaving 6 bases between the germline ends. CDR1 and CDR2 are drawn from the germline V gene (reference sequence): LNHDA, SQIVND.